The 3 T cell receptor beta chains given below trace back to one sample, sequenced in a study of cytomegalovirus exposure and HLA in healthy donors. The PCR used 60 Vbeta and 13 Jbeta primers. Measured with immunoSEQ multiplex PCR; TCRdb has only the in-frame clones, and not every one. The data show 95,000 to 150,000 clones, over 75% seen once. The source material was PBMCs. The receptors originated from a man aged 30 to 39 in good health and CMV-seronegative.

The gene calls are TRBV7-9 and TRBJ2-1; D ambiguous. V was trimmed by 5 bases and J by 5 bases, leaving 4 bases between them. CDR1 SEHNR and CDR2 FQNEAQ come from the germline V gene (reference sequence). This CDR3 is 11 amino acids long. The CDR3 sequence: CASSQNNEQFF. In DNA form, the CDR3 reads TGTGCCAGCAGCCAGAACAATGAGCAGTTCTTC.

The chain uses TRBV5-1 and TRBJ2-7; D remains unclear. With 0 bases removed from V and 2 bases from J, the gap between germline ends came to 3 bases. The germline V gene encodes CDR1 SGHRS and CDR2 YFSETQ. CDR3 length equals 12 residues. Written as DNA, the CDR3 is TGCGCCAGCAGCTTGGCTCCCTACGAGCAGTACTTC. This translates into CASSLAPYEQYF.

The J gene is TRBJ2-2, the V gene TRBV5-1, with 13 bases aligning to TRBD2. Germline V gene data show CDR1 as SGHRS and CDR2 as YFSETQ. CDR3 length: 16 amino acids. The V and J ends lost 2 bases and 7 bases, in that order; junction bases with no gene match: 5. The CDR3 is CASSLLAGGHNGELFF. Here the CDR3 DNA reads TGCGCCAGCAGCTTACTAGCGGGGGGGCACAACGGGGAGCTGTTTTTT.